The 11 T cell receptor beta chains below all came from one sample that was sequenced in a study of glioma-infiltrating T cells after dendritic cell vaccination. The time point: after dendritic cell vaccination, including at tumor progression/relapse. The protocol was immunoSEQ multiplex PCR, while the TCRdb copy is restricted to in-frame clones and leaves out a portion. The sample holds roughly 100,000 clones; roughly 89% are singletons and the top ten take roughly 3%. The sequences come from blood, collected after dendritic cell vaccination. The source of these receptors is a human donor with glioblastoma.

J is TRBJ2-1 and V is TRBV5-4, with 10 bases fitting TRBD1. From germline, CDR1 is SGHNT and CDR2 YYREEE (reference sequence). After removal of 3 bases from V and 0 bases from J, the junction contained 9 bases not matched to a gene. The CDR3 covers 18 residues. CDR3 nucleotide sequence: TGTGCCAGCAGCTGGGGCGGGACAGGGGCTGGCTCCTACAATGAGCAGTTCTTC. Residues: CASSWGGTGAGSYNEQFF.

The V and J genes are TRBV4-2 and TRBJ1-2; a weak D match, TRBD1 (6 bases). CDR3 size: 13 residues. Germline V gene sequence: CDR1 LGHNA, CDR2 YNFKEQ. V lost 0 bases and J lost 8, with 10 bases in between. CDR3 coding DNA: TGTGCCAGCAGCCAAGATGGCAGGGGAGGCTACACCTTC. Its protein is CASSQDGRGGYTF.

Only one count was recorded for this clone. The rearrangement links TRBV25-1 to TRBJ1-4; the D is unclear. Trimming removed 0 bases from V and 8 bases from J, with 10 bases in between. The V gene's germline CDR1 is MGHDK and CDR2 SYGVNS. The CDR3 contains 14 residues. The DNA for the CDR3 is TGTGCCAGCAGTGAATACGGCCGAGGGGAAAAACTGTTTTTT. Encoded protein: CASSEYGRGEKLFF.

Here the CDR3 DNA reads TGTGCCAGCTCCACCGGGGGGGCAGCCTCCTACAATGAGCAGTTCTTC. The encoded protein is CASSTGGAASYNEQFF. The chain couples TRBV9 to TRBJ2-1; the match to TRBD2 covers 8 bases. This CDR3 is 16 amino acids long. The ends lost 7 bases at V and 0 bases at J; junction bases unmatched: 9. CDR1 and CDR2 from the germline V gene are SGDLS and YYNGEE. Based on the CDR3 plus reference TRBV9 and TRBJ2-1, the full variable domain is DSGVTQTPKHLITATGQRVTLRCSPRSGDLSVYWYQQSLDQGLQFLIQYYNGEERAKGNILERFSAQQFPDLHSELNLSSLELGDSALYFCASSTGGAASYNEQFFGPGTRLTVL.

The chain carries TRBV4-2 and TRBJ2-2; 7 bases map to TRBD2. In germline, CDR1 is LGHNA, CDR2 YNFKEQ. This CDR3 is 17 amino acids long. Trimming at V came to 1 base and at J to 5 bases, leaving 10 bases not matched to a gene. The chain's CDR3 is CASSQAGAGVGTGELFF. CDR3 DNA: TGTGCCAGCAGCCAAGCGGGTGCGGGAGTAGGTACCGGGGAGCTGTTTTTT.

The chain joins TRBV19 to TRBJ1-5, with TRBD1 identical over 7 bases. Trimming removed 5 bases from V and 6 bases from J; junction bases left unmatched: 10. This CDR3 is built from 15 residues. Per the germline V gene, CDR1 is LNHDA and CDR2 is SQIVND (reference sequence). CDR3 residues: CASSGGAGGSQPQHF. For the CDR3, the DNA is TGTGCCAGTAGTGGTGGGGCAGGGGGTAGTCAGCCCCAGCATTTT.

V gene TRBV14 combines with J gene TRBJ2-1, with D possibly TRBD2 on 5 matching bases. Looked up from germline, CDR1 is SGHDN and CDR2 is FVKESK. This CDR3 region has 16 residues. Trimming took off 0 bases at V and 0 bases at J, with 9 bases between the two ends. In nucleotides, the CDR3 is TGTGCCAGCAGCCAAGAGGCGGGCCTCTCCTACAATGAGCAGTTCTTC. Its translation is CASSQEAGLSYNEQFF.

The V call is TRBV30, the J call TRBJ1-6; D is unresolved. Trimming pared 2 bases from V and 7 bases from J, leaving 18 bases between. The CDR3 has 16 residues. Germline V gene sequence: CDR1 GTSNPN, CDR2 SVGIG (reference sequence). The CDR3 DNA reads TGTGCCTGGAGTACCATGAGGGAACCTTTGAATTCACCCCTCCACTTT. Amino acid sequence: CAWSTMREPLNSPLHF.

The chain is built from TRBV6-1 and TRBJ2-5; 12 bases line up with TRBD2. J lost 2 bases, V lost 0 bases, and 7 bases had no gene match. The length of the CDR3 is 18 residues. Looked up from germline, CDR1 is MNHNS and CDR2 is SASEGT. In nucleotides, the CDR3 is TGTGCCAGCAGTGAAGCCCGAGGGACTAGCGGGTCACAAGAGACCCAGTACTTC. It yields the protein CASSEARGTSGSQETQYF.

This CDR3 is CASSSGLAGYTDTQYF. In DNA, the CDR3 is TGTGCCAGCAGCTCCGGACTAGCGGGGTACACAGATACGCAGTATTTT. The rearrangement joins TRBV7-9 to TRBJ2-3; 12 nucleotides agree with TRBD2. This CDR3 is built from 16 residues. Germline CDR1 and CDR2: SEHNR and FQNEAQ (reference sequence). V lost 4 bases to trimming and J lost 2 bases; unmatched junction nucleotides: 4.

The chain couples TRBV6-1 to TRBJ2-1, with 13 positions matching TRBD2. V dropped 7 bases and J dropped 7; count of bases not matched to a gene: 7. The CDR3 totals 15 residues. Germline CDR1 is MNHNS and CDR2 is SASEGT. CDR3 coding DNA: TGTGCCAGCACCCTTGGGACTAGCGGGATTAATGAGCAGTTCTTC. As protein: CASTLGTSGINEQFF.